The clone carrying this T cell receptor beta chain has a single count. This sample is part of a study of shared T cell receptors in the human thymus. J gave up 3 bases and V 3 bases, and 9 bases lay outside the gene matches. There are 17 residues in the CDR3. The germline V gene encodes CDR1 LNHNV and CDR2 YYDKDF (reference sequence). Sequencing was performed with immunoSEQ multiplex PCR; in TCRdb, only in-frame clones are kept and a portion is missing. The top ten clones hold roughly 0.0087% of a sample with about 710,000 clones, around 87% of them seen once. In addition, the sample was reused for a study of human thymus T cells.

Sequencing input: thymocytes. The V and J genes are TRBV15 and TRBJ2-7; 12 bases match TRBD2. This clonotype was obtained from a boy younger than two with a congenital heart defect. CDR3 amino acids: CATSRQRTSGRIYEQYF. As DNA, the CDR3 is TGTGCCACCAGCAGGCAACGCACTAGCGGGAGGATCTACGAGCAGTACTTC.